This T cell receptor beta chain is from a study of shared clonotypes between healthy human individuals (dated by TCRdb to the early 2020s). About the study as a whole: Two women and a few men aged 18 to 49 years were included in the cohort. Leukapheresis yielded between about 0.94 and 8.9 billion PBMCs per donor. For each donor, CD4 naive and CD4 memory were each run on three plates, CD8 naive on two plates, and CD8 memory on one plate. Libraries were prepared and TCR repertoires were sequenced by different laboratories using diverse techniques, in order to increase sequencing depth and limit assay-specific biases. The study deeply sequenced blood TCR repertoires of five healthy adults to estimate repertoire size and the extent of clonotype sharing between individuals.

TCR CDR3 regions were amplified from genomic DNA by multiplex PCR using the deep immunoSEQ assay. Extracted genomic DNA from each cell subset was spread evenly across all wells of several immunoSEQ 96-well plates, with each plate serving as a replicate. For sorted subsets, each replicate PCR was loaded with approximately 0.2 ug genomic DNA, equivalent to 30,000 or so T cell genomes. Purified libraries were quantified with a Qubit 3.0 fluorometer, sized on a Bioanalyzer 2100, and re-quantified with the KAPA Library Quantification kit. Each immunoSEQ 96-well plate was sequenced on its own single-read 150-cycle Illumina NextSeq 550 flow cell. In the authors' own workflow: The immunoSEQ output contained only junctional sequences without quality scores, so filtering could not match that applied to full-length reads. To assign V/J genes and CDR3, sequences were annotated against IMGT germline references using PyIR, a Python wrapper for IgBLAST v1.9. Reads with weak V/J assignments (E-value above 1e-6), missing CDR3, stop codons, out-of-frame junctions, or ambiguous translated residues were removed. V3J clonotypes were defined as sequences sharing an identical inferred V gene, J gene, and CDR3 amino acid sequence. Percentage overlap between repertoires was computed as shared unique clonotypes divided by the size of the smaller repertoire. Richness of each repertoire was evaluated using RTK rarefaction, the Chao1 estimator, and Recon v2.1 estimates of unobserved clonotypes. Generation probabilities for all TCRbeta clonotypes obtained by the gDNA method from four donors were computed using OLGA. In TCRdb, the immuneACCESS table is reduced to in-frame sequences with V and J assigned. These tables do not hold every clone; where another copy was compared, an unresolved V gene accounts for under half, and the others remain unexplained. For V, J and clone size, that table is used; D and trimming come from the DNA. The sample data list roughly 200,000 clones, and approximately 70% of these were observed just once. The ten largest clones take up roughly a tenth of the sample.

The full study reports these points: When a few donors were compared, the shared fraction of clonotypes was around 4.6% for naive CD4, around 3.5% for naive CD8, 2.3% for memory CD4, and roughly 0.4% for memory CD8. Even with the large sequencing depth, rarefaction of the sorted-subset datasets indicated that sequencing was incomplete. The genetic and exposure-history diversity represented was limited by the small number of donors. Only blood was sampled, and tissue TCR repertoires likely differ from those in blood. Compared with non-shared clonotypes, the clonotypes found in all four sorted-subset donors had higher generation probabilities. Larger estimated clonotype richness was generally found for naive subsets than for memory subsets. Pairwise subsampling led to the expectation that sequencing depth would affect the degree of clonotype sharing among donors.

As regards this clone: Its antigen target is currently unknown. No base-level quality is on record; no much larger clone is a single base apart.

The donors were healthy, HIV-negative adults who had no recently reported acute infections or vaccinations. Every donor was a Caucasian adult residing in Nashville, Tennessee, USA. CD4+ T cells were enriched by magnetic negative selection, after which naive cells were positively selected on CD45RA and the negative fraction was taken as the memory subset. Blood was collected by leukapheresis, and PBMCs were isolated by Ficoll-Histopaque density gradient centrifugation and then cryopreserved in liquid nitrogen vapor phase. Analytical flow cytometry was used to check the purity and quantity of every magnetically sorted T cell population. Genomic DNA was isolated from each sorted fraction and quantified by UV absorbance on a Nanodrop 2000c. The CDR3 runs 19 amino acids, cysteine and phenylalanine included. Only the CDR3 DNA stays, 57 bases, in frame from base 1.

This TCR was sampled from a young man in good health. Sequencing input: memory CD4+ T cells sorted from blood. The sample's cell subset or site label, decoded: CD45RA-negative fraction. The chain is made from TRBV1 and TRBJ2-3; the table's D call, TRBD2, has no DNA check behind it. TRBV1 is classified as a pseudogene. The CDR3 sequence is CTSSQDYYFSGMTTDTQYF. The DNA is as follows: TGCACCAGCAGCCAAGACTACTACTTTAGCGGGATGACCACAGATACGCAGTATTTT.